A single sample is the source of the 8 T cell receptor beta chains below, sequenced in a study of long-term antiretroviral therapy in people with HIV. Investigators performed immunoSEQ version v3.0 at survey level. Libraries were prepared by immunoSEQ multiplex PCR; TCRdb keeps only in-frame clonotypes and omits some of them. This repertoire shows around 34,000 clones, around 85% found once; its top ten account for roughly 4.9%. The source was unsorted PBMCs, collected 1.5 years after starting antiretroviral therapy. Every receptor here comes from a young man with HIV.

The genes are TRBV4-3 and TRBJ1-2; 7 bases are shared with TRBD1. The CDR3 runs 16 residues. V dropped 0 bases and J dropped 2; count of bases not matched to a gene: 6. Germline CDR1 LGHNA, CDR2 YSLEER. This CDR3 is CASSQDTRQGNYGYTF. As DNA, the CDR3 is TGCGCCAGCAGCCAAGATACGAGACAGGGAAACTATGGCTACACCTTC.

This clone was observed once. The J gene is TRBJ1-1, the V gene TRBV6-5, with D tentatively TRBD1 (6 bases). This CDR3 spans 13 amino acids. Germline V gene lookup returns CDR1 MNHEY and CDR2 SVGAGI. V lost 7 bases and J 3 bases, leaving 12 bases between the germline ends. The CDR3 coding sequence is TGTGCCAGCACTGGGGGGGCGTACACTGAAGCTTTCTTT. Translating gives CASTGGAYTEAFF.

The chain has TRBV27 and TRBJ2-3; D gene uncertain. Germline CDR1 MNHEY, CDR2 SMNVEV (reference sequence). The CDR3 consists of 14 residues. V was trimmed by 3 bases and J by 0 bases, leaving 7 bases between them. This chain's CDR3 is CASSLGASTDTQYF. The CDR3 nucleotides are TGTGCCAGCAGTTTGGGTGCTAGCACAGATACGCAGTATTTT.

The chain is built from TRBV15 and TRBJ2-3; a possible D gene is TRBD2 (7 bases). CDR1 is LNHNV and CDR2 is YYDKDF in the germline V gene (reference sequence). This CDR3 is built from 15 residues. Trimming pared 6 bases from V and 5 bases from J, leaving 18 bases between. For the CDR3, the DNA is TGTGCCACCAGTGGGGCGGGAGAGGGGGAAGATACGCAGTATTTT. It is translated as CATSGAGEGEDTQYF.

The chain recombines TRBV5-1 with TRBJ2-3, with TRBD2 identical over 9 bases. CDR1 is SGHRS and CDR2 is YFSETQ in the germline V gene. Unmatched junction bases numbered 14, after V lost 4 bases and J lost 2 bases. The CDR3 is 18 amino acids. CDR3 residues: CASSARSVAGGYTDTQYF. The CDR3 DNA reads TGCGCCAGCAGCGCGCGGAGCGTGGCGGGAGGGTACACAGATACGCAGTATTTT. Full variable domain (missing parts from reference TRBV5-1 and TRBJ2-3): KAGVTQTPRYLIKTRGQQVTLSCSPISGHRSVSWYQQTPGQGLQFLFEYFSETQRNKGNFPGRFSGRQFSNSRSEMNVSTLELGDSALYLCASSARSVAGGYTDTQYFGPGTRLTVL.

The rearrangement joins TRBV5-1 to TRBJ2-2; perhaps TRBD1 as D (5 bases). Germline loops: CDR1 SGHRS, CDR2 YFSETQ. The CDR3 runs to 15 residues. V dropped 2 bases and J dropped 1 base, with 9 bases sitting between them. The CDR3 reads CASSFTGVNTGELFF. The CDR3 coding sequence is TGCGCCAGCAGCTTCACAGGAGTGAACACCGGGGAGCTGTTTTTT.

The genes are TRBV4-2 and TRBJ2-7; D call uncertain. The germline gives CDR1 LGHNA, CDR2 YNFKEQ. The CDR3 consists of 13 residues. Trimming took off 4 bases at V and 3 bases at J, with 10 bases between the two ends. The CDR3 spells CASSPTNLYEQYF. CDR3 nucleotides: TGTGCCAGCAGCCCTACGAACCTCTACGAGCAGTACTTC.

V usage is TRBV11-2 and J usage is TRBJ2-2; the D gene is possibly TRBD2 (5 bases). In germline, CDR1 is SGHAT, CDR2 FQNNGV. CDR3 length: 16 amino acids. The V end was cut by 0 bases, the J end by 3 bases, with 11 bases between. The CDR3 DNA follows: TGTGCCAGCAGCTTAGAGGGTGGGAGCTACACCGGGGAGCTGTTTTTT. It codes for CASSLEGGSYTGELFF.